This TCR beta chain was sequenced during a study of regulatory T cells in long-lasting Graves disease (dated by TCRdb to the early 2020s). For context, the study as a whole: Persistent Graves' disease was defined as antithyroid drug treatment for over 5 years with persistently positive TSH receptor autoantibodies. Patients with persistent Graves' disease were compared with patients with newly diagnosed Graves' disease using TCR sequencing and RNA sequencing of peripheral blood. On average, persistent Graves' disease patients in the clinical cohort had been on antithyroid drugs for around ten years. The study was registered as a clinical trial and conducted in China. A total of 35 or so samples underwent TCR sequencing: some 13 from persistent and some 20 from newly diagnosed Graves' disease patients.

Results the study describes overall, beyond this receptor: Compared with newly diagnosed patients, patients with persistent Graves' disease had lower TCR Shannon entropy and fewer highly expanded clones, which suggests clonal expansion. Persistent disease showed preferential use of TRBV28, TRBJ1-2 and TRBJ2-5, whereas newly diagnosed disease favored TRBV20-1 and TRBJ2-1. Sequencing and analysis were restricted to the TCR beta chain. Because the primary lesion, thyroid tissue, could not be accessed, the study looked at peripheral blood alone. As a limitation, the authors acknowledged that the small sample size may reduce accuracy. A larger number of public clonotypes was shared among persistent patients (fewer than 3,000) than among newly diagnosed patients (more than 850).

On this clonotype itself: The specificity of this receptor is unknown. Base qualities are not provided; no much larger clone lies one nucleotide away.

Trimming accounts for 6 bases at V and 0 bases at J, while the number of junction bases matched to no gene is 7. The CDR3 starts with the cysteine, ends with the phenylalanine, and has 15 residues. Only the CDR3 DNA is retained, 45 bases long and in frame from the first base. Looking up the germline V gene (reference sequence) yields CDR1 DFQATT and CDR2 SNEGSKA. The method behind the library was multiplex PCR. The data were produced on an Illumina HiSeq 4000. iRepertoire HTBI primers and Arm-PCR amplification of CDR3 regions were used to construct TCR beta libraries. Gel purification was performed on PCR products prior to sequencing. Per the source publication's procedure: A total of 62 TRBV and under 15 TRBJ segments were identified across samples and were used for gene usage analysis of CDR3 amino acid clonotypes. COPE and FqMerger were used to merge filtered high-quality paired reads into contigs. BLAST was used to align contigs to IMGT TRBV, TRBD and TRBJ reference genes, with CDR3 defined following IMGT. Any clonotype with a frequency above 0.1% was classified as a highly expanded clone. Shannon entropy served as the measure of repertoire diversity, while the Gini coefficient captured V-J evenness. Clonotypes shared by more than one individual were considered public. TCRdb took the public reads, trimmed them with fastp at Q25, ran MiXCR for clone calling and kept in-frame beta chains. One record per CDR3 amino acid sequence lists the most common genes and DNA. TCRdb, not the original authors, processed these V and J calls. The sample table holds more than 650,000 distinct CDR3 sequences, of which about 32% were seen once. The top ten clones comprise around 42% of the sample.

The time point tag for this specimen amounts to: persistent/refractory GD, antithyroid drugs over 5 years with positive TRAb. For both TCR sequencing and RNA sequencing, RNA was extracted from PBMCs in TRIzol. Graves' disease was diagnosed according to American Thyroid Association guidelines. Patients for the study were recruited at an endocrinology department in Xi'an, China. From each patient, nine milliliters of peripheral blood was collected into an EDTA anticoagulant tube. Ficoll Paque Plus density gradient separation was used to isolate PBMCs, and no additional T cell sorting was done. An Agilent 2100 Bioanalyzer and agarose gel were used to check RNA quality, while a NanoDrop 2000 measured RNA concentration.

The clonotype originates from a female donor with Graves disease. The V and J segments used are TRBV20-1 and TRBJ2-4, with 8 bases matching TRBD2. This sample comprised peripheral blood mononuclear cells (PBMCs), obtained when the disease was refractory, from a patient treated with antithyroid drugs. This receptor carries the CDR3 CSATSGATAKNIQYF. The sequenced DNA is TGCAGTGCCACTAGCGGAGCCACAGCCAAAAACATTCAGTACTTC.